The sequence of this T cell receptor (beta chain) was determined in a study of CD8 T cells in Susac syndrome. Study as a whole: Treatment status at blood draw for the Susac syndrome patients was therapy-naive, corticosteroids, or intravenous immunoglobulin alone. Notes on the study in general: The authors acknowledged that their TCR sequencing and HLA analysis involved a relatively small number of individuals.

Purification of the CD8+ and CD4+ T cells relied on negative isolation, and TEMRA cells underwent FACS enrichment. cDNA came from about 0.5 to 1 ug RNA primed by random hexamers. Across 54 Vbeta and 13 Jbeta, TCR beta CDR3 was amplified with immunoSEQ multiplex PCR. MiXCR, applied by TCRdb to the immunoSEQ multiplex PCR reads, yields one record per CDR3 protein. This sample has about 150,000 distinct CDR3 sequences; roughly 95% occur once, and the top ten carry about 0.17%. Note on this clonotype: Its specificity is unknown.

The receptor comes from a human donor with Susac syndrome. Sequenced material: CD4+ T cells from PBMCs.

CDR3 residues: CASSDSTNTGELFF. The CDR3 region has the DNA TGTGCCAGCAGCGATTCCACGAACACCGGGGAGCTGTTTTTT. The chain has TRBV7-7 and TRBJ2-2, with D unclear. Trimming removed 5 bases at V and 0 bases at J, with 7 bases between. In germline, CDR1 is SSHAT, CDR2 FNYEAQ (reference sequence). The length of the CDR3 is 14 residues.